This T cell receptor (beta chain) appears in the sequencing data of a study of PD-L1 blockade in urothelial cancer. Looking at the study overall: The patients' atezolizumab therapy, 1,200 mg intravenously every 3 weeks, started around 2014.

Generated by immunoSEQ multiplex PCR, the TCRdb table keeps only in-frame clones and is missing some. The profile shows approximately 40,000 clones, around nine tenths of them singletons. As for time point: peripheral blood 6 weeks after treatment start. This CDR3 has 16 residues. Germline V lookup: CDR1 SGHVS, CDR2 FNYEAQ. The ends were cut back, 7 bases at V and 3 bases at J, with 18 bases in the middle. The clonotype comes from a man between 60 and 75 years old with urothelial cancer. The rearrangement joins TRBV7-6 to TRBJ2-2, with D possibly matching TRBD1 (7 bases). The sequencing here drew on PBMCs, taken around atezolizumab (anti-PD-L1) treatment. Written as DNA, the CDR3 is TGTGCCAGCAAAGGAAACTCAGGGGGGTACACCGGGGAGCTGTTTTTT. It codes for CASKGNSGGYTGELFF.